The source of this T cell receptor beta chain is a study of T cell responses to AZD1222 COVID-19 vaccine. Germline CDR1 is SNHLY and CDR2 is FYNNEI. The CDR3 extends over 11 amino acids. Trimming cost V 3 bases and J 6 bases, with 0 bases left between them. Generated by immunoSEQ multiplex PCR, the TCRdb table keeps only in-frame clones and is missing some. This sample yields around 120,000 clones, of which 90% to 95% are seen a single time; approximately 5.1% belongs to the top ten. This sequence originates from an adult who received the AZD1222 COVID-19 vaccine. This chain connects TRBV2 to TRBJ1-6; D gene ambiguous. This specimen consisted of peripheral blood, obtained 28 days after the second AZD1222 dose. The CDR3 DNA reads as TGTGCCAGCAGTGATAATTCACCCCTCCACTTT. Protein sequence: CASSDNSPLHF.